Listed below are T cell receptor beta chains from one sample, sequenced in a study of OX40 agonist ivuxolimab in advanced cancers. Assay used: immunoSEQ multiplex PCR; TCRdb lists only in-frame clones, some missing. The sample consists of some 90,000 clones, more than 75% of them appearing once. The material was CD4+ or CD8+ T cells sorted from blood, obtained in a trial of the OX40 agonist ivuxolimab. All receptors derive from an adult with an advanced solid tumor such as melanoma, head and neck, liver or kidney cancer. CDR3s include the opening cysteine and the closing phenylalanine or tryptophan. Each record gives: clone size, D gene, J gene, V gene, CDR3 protein, CDR3 DNA. D genes are given only for firm matches. Expanded clones are given a class, and other clones once, few, many or no size at all.

.	.	TRBJ1-2	TRBV30	CAWSGAANYGYTF	TGTGCCTGGAGTGGAGCAGCTAACTATGGCTACACCTTC
.	TRBD2	TRBJ2-1	TRBV30	CAWSPPTRTSGSRNEQFF	TGTGCCTGGAGTCCCCCCACCCGGACTAGCGGGAGTAGGAATGAGCAGTTCTTC
.	.	TRBJ2-5	TRBV5-6	CASSPRGFETQYF	TGTGCCAGCAGCCCGAGGGGGTTTGAGACCCAGTACTTC
.	.	TRBJ2-1	TRBV21-1	CASMVTGTSSDYNEQFF	TGTGCCAGCATGGTTACCGGGACTAGTAGCGACTACAATGAGCAGTTCTTC
.	TRBD1	TRBJ1-5	TRBV4-1	CASSHPGQANQPQHF	TGCGCCAGCAGCCACCCGGGACAGGCAAATCAGCCCCAGCATTTT
.	.	TRBJ2-2	TRBV4-1	CASSPQAAFTGELFF	TGCGCCAGCAGCCCGCAAGCGGCCTTCACCGGGGAGCTGTTTTTT
.	.	TRBJ2-3	TRBV5-4	CASSLRGNTDTQYF	TGTGCCAGCAGCTTGAGGGGGAACACAGATACGCAGTATTTT
.	.	TRBJ1-1	TRBV4-3	CASSQDGTTGGEAFF	TGCGCCAGCAGCCAAGATGGAACAACTGGGGGTGAAGCTTTCTTT
.	.	TRBJ2-2	TRBV12-5	CASGYSVGMRTGELFF	TGTGCTAGTGGTTATTCTGTCGGGATGCGCACCGGGGAGCTGTTTTTT
.	.	TRBJ2-5	TRBV29-1	CSGTGVETETQYF	TGCAGCGGGACGGGAGTCGAGACCGAGACCCAGTACTTC
.	.	TRBJ2-5	TRBV19	CASSQALGTQYF	TGTGCCAGTAGTCAGGCCCTTGGGACCCAGTACTTC
.	.	TRBJ2-1	TRBV2	CASREVWNEQFF	TGTGCCAGCAGGGAGGTATGGAATGAGCAGTTCTTC
once	TRBD2	TRBJ2-3	TRBV5-1	CASSSWTSGSTDTQYF	TGCGCCAGCAGCTCTTGGACTAGCGGGAGCACAGATACGCAGTATTTT
.	TRBD2	TRBJ2-7	TRBV6-5	CASSSESSGRREQYF	TGTGCCAGCAGTTCCGAATCTAGCGGGAGGCGCGAGCAGTACTTC
.	.	TRBJ2-1	TRBV7-2	CASSSPGGSSYNEQFF	TGTGCCAGCAGCTCCCCTGGAGGATCCTCCTACAATGAGCAGTTCTTC
.	TRBD1	TRBJ2-7	TRBV30	CAWSRDSSYEQYF	TGTGCCTGGTCCCGGGACAGCTCCTACGAGCAGTACTTC
.	.	TRBJ1-5	TRBV5-1	CASSANPREPQHF	TGCGCCAGCAGCGCCAATCCTCGGGAGCCCCAGCATTTT
once	.	TRBJ2-3	TRBV5-4	CASSYGGTDTQYF	TGTGCCAGCAGCTATGGAGGGACAGATACGCAGTATTTT
once	TRBD1	TRBJ2-2	TRBV7-9	CASSPVQGANTGELFF	TGTGCCAGCAGCCCCGTCCAGGGGGCGAACACCGGGGAGCTGTTTTTT
.	.	TRBJ1-3	TRBV7-9	CASSTKQISGSTIYF	TGTGCCAGCAGCACCAAACAGATTTCTGGAAGCACCATATATTTT